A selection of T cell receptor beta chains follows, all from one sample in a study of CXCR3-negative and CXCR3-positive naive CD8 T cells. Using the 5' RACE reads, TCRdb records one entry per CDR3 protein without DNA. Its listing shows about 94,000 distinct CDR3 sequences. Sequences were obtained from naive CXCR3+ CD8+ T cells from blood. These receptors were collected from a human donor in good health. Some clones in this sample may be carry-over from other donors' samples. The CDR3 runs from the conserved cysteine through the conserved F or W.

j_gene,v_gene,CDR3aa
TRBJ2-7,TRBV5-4,CASSLTSGGSYSYEQYF
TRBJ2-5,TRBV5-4,CASSSRGTDQETQYF
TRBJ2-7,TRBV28,CASSLDRDSPINPYEQYF
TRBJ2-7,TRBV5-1,CASSFNREAYEQYF
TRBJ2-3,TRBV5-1,CASSLNGRGTDTQYF
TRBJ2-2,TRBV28,CASRSQGYTGELFF
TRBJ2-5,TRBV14,CASSRRASEFLYQETQYF
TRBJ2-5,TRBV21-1,CASSKAREPETQYF
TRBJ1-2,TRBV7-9,CASSPRTGDSINYGYTF
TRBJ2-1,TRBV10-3,CAIDSAGAGVHNEQFF
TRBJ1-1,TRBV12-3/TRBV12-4,CASSSRQGKIENTEAFF
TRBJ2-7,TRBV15,CATSRERPGELGYEQYF
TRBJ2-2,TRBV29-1,CSVVGDANTGELFF
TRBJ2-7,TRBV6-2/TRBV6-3,CASSYEVGYEQYF
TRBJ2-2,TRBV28,CASSLSLSGGELFF
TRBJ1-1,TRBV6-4,CASSDSAGGYTEAFF
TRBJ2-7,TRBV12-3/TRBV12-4,CASSWGQNYEQYF
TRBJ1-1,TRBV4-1,CASSQAGATEAFF
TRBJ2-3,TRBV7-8,CASSNRIDTQYF
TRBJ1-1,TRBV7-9,CASSGTALNTEAFF
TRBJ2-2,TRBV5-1,CASGAFTGELFF
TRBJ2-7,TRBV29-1,CSGGGLYEQYF
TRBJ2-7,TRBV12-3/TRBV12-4,CASSATVWIMDEQYF
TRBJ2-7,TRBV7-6,CASSLAPTNSYEQYF